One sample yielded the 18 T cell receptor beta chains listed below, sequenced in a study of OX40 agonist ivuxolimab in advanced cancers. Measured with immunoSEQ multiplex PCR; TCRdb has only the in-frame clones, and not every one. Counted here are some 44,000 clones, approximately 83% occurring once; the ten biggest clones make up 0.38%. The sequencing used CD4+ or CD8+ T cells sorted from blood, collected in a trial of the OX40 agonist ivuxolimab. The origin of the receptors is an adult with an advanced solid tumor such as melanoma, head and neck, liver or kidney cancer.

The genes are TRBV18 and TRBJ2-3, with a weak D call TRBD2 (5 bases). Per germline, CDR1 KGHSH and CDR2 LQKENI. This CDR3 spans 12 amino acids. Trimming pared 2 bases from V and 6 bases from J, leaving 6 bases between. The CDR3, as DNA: TGTGCCAGCTCACCAACGGGGGATACGCAGTATTTT. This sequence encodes CASSPTGDTQYF.

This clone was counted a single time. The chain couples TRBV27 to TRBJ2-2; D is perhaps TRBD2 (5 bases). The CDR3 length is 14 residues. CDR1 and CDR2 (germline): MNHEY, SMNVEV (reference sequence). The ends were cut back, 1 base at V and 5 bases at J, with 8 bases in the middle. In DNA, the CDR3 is TGTGCCAGCAGTTTATTTCCGGGAACCGGGGAGCTGTTTTTT. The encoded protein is CASSLFPGTGELFF.

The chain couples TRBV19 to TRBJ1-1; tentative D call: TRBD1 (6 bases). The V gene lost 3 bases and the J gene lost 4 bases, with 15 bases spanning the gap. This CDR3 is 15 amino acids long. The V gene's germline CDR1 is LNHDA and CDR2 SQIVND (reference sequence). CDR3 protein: CASSIAGVPGTEAFF. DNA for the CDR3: TGTGCCAGTAGTATCGCAGGGGTGCCTGGCACTGAAGCTTTCTTT.

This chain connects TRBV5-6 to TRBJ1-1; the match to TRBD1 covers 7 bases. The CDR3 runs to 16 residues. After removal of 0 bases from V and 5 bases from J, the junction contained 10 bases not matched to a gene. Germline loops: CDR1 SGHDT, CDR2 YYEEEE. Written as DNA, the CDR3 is TGTGCCAGCAGCTTGGCCGTGTTTCTGGGACAGACTGAAGCTTTCTTT. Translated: CASSLAVFLGQTEAFF.

The CDR3: CASSPHASRGPSTGELFF. The DNA for the CDR3 is TGTGCCAGCAGCCCCCACGCCTCTCGGGGGCCATCCACCGGGGAGCTGTTTTTT. The chain combines TRBV7-3 with TRBJ2-2, with D perhaps TRBD1 or TRBD2 (6 bases each). The CDR3 runs 18 residues. The V gene's germline CDR1 is SGHTA and CDR2 FQGTGA. V dropped 5 bases and J dropped 4 bases, with 23 bases sitting between them.

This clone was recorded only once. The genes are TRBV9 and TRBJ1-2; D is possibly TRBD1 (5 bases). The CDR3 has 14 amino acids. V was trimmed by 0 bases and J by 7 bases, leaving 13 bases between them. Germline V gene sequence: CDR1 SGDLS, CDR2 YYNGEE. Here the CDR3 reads CASSVEAGIVGYTF. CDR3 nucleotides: TGTGCCAGCAGCGTAGAGGCAGGGATCGTTGGCTACACCTTC.

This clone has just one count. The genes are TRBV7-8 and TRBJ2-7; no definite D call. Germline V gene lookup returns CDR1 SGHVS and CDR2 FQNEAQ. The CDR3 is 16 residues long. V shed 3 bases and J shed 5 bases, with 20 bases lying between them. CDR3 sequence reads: CASSFQHSGLTNEQYF. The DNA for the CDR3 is TGTGCCAGCAGCTTCCAACACTCGGGCCTTACGAACGAGCAGTACTTC.

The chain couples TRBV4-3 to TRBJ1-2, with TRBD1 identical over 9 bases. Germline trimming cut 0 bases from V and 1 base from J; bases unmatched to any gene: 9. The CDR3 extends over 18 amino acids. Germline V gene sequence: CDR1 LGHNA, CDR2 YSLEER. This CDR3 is CASSQDAGGTGHNYGYTF. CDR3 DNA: TGCGCCAGCAGCCAAGATGCCGGGGGGACAGGGCATAACTATGGCTACACCTTC.

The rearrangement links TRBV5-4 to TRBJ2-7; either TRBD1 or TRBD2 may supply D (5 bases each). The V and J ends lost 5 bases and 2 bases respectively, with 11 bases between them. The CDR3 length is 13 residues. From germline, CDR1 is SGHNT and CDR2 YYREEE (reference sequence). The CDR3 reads CASRGQGAYEQYF. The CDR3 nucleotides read TGTGCCAGCAGGGGTCAGGGAGCCTACGAGCAGTACTTC.

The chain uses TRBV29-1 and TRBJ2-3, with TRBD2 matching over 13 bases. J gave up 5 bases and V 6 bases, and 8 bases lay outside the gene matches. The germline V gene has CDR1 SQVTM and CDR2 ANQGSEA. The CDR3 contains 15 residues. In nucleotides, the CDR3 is TGCAGCGTCTACCGGACTAGCGGGGGAATAGATACGCAGTATTTT. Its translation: CSVYRTSGGIDTQYF.

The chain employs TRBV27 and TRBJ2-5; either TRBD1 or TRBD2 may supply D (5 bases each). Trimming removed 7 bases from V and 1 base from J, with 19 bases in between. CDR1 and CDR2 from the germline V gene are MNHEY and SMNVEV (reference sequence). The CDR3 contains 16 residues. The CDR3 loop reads CASKRAGRLLQETQYF. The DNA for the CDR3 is TGTGCCAGCAAGAGGGCAGGGCGCTTACTCCAAGAGACCCAGTACTTC.

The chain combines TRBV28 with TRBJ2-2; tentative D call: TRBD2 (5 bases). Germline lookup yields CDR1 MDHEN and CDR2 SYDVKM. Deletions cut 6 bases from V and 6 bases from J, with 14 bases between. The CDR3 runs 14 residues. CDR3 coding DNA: TGTGCCAGCAGACCTGGCCGGGGAGCCGGGGAGCTGTTTTTT. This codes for CASRPGRGAGELFF.

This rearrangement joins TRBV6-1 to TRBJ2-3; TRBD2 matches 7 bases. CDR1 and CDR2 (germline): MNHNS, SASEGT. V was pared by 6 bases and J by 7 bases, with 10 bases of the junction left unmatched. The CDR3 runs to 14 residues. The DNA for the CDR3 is TGTGCCAGCAGCTTCGGGACTAAAATTTATACGCAGTATTTT. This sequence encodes CASSFGTKIYTQYF.

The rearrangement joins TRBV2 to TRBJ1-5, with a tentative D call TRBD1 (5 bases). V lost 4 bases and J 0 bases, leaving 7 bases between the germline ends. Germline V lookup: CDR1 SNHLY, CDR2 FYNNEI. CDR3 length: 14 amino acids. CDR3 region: CASSVGHSNQPQHF. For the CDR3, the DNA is TGTGCCAGCAGTGTTGGACATAGCAATCAGCCCCAGCATTTT.

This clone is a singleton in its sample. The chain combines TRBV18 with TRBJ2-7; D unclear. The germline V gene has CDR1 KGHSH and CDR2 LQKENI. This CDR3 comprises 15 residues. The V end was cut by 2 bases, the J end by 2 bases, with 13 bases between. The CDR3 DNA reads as TGTGCCAGCTCACCAAGGGCAGAAATTACCTACGAGCAGTACTTC. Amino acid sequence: CASSPRAEITYEQYF.

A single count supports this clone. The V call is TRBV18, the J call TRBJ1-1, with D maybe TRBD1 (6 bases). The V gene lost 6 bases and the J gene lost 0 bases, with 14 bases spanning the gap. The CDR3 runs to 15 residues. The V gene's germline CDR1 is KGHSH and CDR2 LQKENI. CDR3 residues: CASSPDRPMNTEAFF. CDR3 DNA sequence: TGTGCCAGCTCCCCAGACAGGCCTATGAACACTGAAGCTTTCTTT. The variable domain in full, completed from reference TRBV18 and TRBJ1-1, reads NAGVMQNPRHLVRRRGQEARLRCSPMKGHSHVYWYRQLPEEGLKFMVYLQKENIIDESGMPKERFSAEFPKEGPSILRIQQVVRGDSAAYFCASSPDRPMNTEAFFGQGTRLTVV.

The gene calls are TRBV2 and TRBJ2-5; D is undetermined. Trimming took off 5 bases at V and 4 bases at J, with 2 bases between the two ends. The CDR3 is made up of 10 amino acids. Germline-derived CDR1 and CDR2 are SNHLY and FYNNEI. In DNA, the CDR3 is TGTGCCAGCAGTTTAGAGACCCAGTACTTC. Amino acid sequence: CASSLETQYF.

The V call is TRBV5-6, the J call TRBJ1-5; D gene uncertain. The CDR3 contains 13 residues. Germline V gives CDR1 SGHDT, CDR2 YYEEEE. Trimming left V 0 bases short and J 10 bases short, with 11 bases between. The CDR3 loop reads CASSLGGIGPQHF. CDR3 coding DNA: TGTGCCAGCAGCTTGGGTGGAATCGGACCCCAGCATTTT.